A selection of T cell receptor beta chains follows, all from one sample in a study of beta chain features in type 1 diabetes. TCRdb keeps only in-frame clones here, not all; method: immunoSEQ multiplex PCR. The sample carries more than 350,000 clones, 9.5% to 12% recorded once. Sequencing was performed on naive CD4+ T cells from blood. These receptors came from a woman between 18 and 29 years old in good health. Both conserved end residues are part of each CDR3. The order of the fields is J gene, clone size, V gene, D gene, CDR3 DNA, CDR3 protein. D genes are given only for firm matches. Expanded clones are given a class, and other clones once, few, many or no size at all.

TRBJ2-3	-	TRBV27	-	TGTGCCAGCAGTTTAACCAGGGGCACAGATACGCAGTATTTT	CASSLTRGTDTQYF
TRBJ1-4	few	TRBV18	-	TGTGCCAGCCGTGAGGACAGCGGAAATGAAAAACTGTTTTTT	CASREDSGNEKLFF
TRBJ2-5	-	TRBV29-1	-	TGCAGCGTAGCATCTAGGGCCCAAGAGACCCAGTACTTC	CSVASRAQETQYF
TRBJ1-6	few	TRBV21-1	-	TGTGCCAGCAGCAATAGGGACAGCAGATCACCCCTCCACTTT	CASSNRDSRSPLHF
TRBJ2-2	-	TRBV11-2	-	TGTGCCAGCAGCATCCACACGAACACCGGGGAGCTGTTTTTT	CASSIHTNTGELFF
TRBJ2-3	few	TRBV28	-	TGTGCGGCGGGAGATACGCAGTATTTT	CAAGDTQYF
TRBJ2-1	-	TRBV9	TRBD2	TGTGCCAGCAGCGTTGGACTAGCGGGCTCCTACAATGAGCAGTTCTTC	CASSVGLAGSYNEQFF
TRBJ1-1	-	TRBV5-4	-	TGTGCCAGCACCTCGGCCGGCAACACTGAAGCTTTCTTT	CASTSAGNTEAFF
TRBJ2-7	many	TRBV30	-	TGTGCCTGGAGCCGACAGGACAGACGGACCTACGAGCAGTACTTC	CAWSRQDRRTYEQYF
TRBJ1-2	-	TRBV4-1	-	TGCGCCAGCAGCCCGCGCCAAACAAGGGAGGCTCATGGCTACACCTTC	CASSPRQTREAHGYTF
TRBJ1-2	-	TRBV29-1	-	TGCAGCGTTGAGGCCCAGGAGGGTAAAGGCTACACCTTC	CSVEAQEGKGYTF
TRBJ2-5	-	TRBV27	-	TGTGCCAGCAGTCCCCGCTCGACAGTAGGAGAGACCCAGTACTTC	CASSPRSTVGETQYF
TRBJ2-1	few	TRBV7-3	-	TGTGCCAGCAGCTTAGAGCCAGCCCACAATGAGCAGTTCTTC	CASSLEPAHNEQFF
TRBJ1-5	few	TRBV19	-	TGTGCCAGTAGTATAAGAGGCGATCAGCCCCAGCATTTT	CASSIRGDQPQHF
TRBJ2-5	few	TRBV20-1	TRBD2	TGCAGTGCTCGGGACTACCCCCCGCAGTACTTC	CSARDYPPQYF
TRBJ2-7	few	TRBV7-9	-	TGTGCCAGCAGCTCATCACCAGTAGCCTACGAGCAGTACTTC	CASSSSPVAYEQYF
TRBJ2-4	-	TRBV5-1	TRBD2	TGCGCCAGCAGCTTGGAGGTAGCGGGAGGCCGGGCCCATTACATTCAGTACTTC	CASSLEVAGGRAHYIQYF
TRBJ2-1	few	TRBV28	-	TGTGCCAGCAATACACTCCCCGGGGGTGAGCAGTTCTTC	CASNTLPGGEQFF
TRBJ2-1	few	TRBV12-5	-	TGTGCTAGTGGTTTGATGCAGCTCCAGCAGTTCTTC	CASGLMQLQQFF
TRBJ2-5	few	TRBV2	-	-	CASSTSGGQETQYF
TRBJ2-4	few	TRBV29-1	-	TGCAGCGTTGCAAAGGACATCAACAAAAACATTCAGTACTTC	CSVAKDINKNIQYF
TRBJ2-7	-	TRBV7-2	TRBD2	TGTGCCAGCAGTAGGACTAGCGGTGCCTACGAGCAGTACTTC	CASSRTSGAYEQYF
TRBJ2-7	few	TRBV29-1	-	TGCAGCGTTGATCAGGGCACGGGGTCCGAGCAGTACTTC	CSVDQGTGSEQYF
TRBJ2-1	-	TRBV4-2	-	TGTGCCAGCAGCCAAGATAGGGACAATGAGCAGTTCTTC	CASSQDRDNEQFF
TRBJ2-7	-	TRBV4-2	TRBD2	TGTGCCAGCAGCGGGGCGGGAGGGCCGCGAGAGCAGTACTTC	CASSGAGGPREQYF
TRBJ1-5	-	TRBV18	-	TGTGCCAGCTCAGGGGAAGGCAATCAGCCCCAGCATTTT	CASSGEGNQPQHF
TRBJ2-1	-	TRBV5-1	-	TGCGCCAGCAGCCCCGTCGTAGGAGGGAAAAACAATGAGCAGTTCTTC	CASSPVVGGKNNEQFF
TRBJ1-2	few	TRBV19	-	TGTGCCAGTAGTATAGATCACGCCGGTGGATATGGCTACACCTTC	CASSIDHAGGYGYTF
TRBJ1-1	-	TRBV7-9	-	TGTGCCAGCAGCTCCCTAAGCCAGGGGAACACTGAAGCTTTCTTT	CASSSLSQGNTEAFF
TRBJ2-1	-	TRBV6-5	-	TGTGCCAGCAGTAGACAGGCTCTTTACAATGAGCAGTTCTTC	CASSRQALYNEQFF
TRBJ2-7	few	TRBV7-2	-	TGTGCCAGCAGCCTTTCCGACCCCTCGTTGGGGCAGTACTTC	CASSLSDPSLGQYF
TRBJ1-6	-	TRBV5-1	-	TGCGCCAGCAGCTTGAGGTCGGATTCACCCCTCCACTTT	CASSLRSDSPLHF
TRBJ2-1	-	TRBV6-5	TRBD2	TGTGCCACCGCAACTAGCGGAGGGGGTGAGCAGTTCTTC	CATATSGGGEQFF
TRBJ1-2	-	TRBV5-1	-	TGCGCCAGCAACCCGGACAGAAGTGGCTACACCTTC	CASNPDRSGYTF
TRBJ2-5	few	TRBV14	-	TGTGCCAGCAGCCAAGCCGGGGGACGGCGCCAAGAGACCCAGTACTTC	CASSQAGGRRQETQYF
TRBJ2-5	-	TRBV5-4	TRBD2	TGTGCCAGCAGCTTGCCGGGGGGGCGTGAGACCCAGTACTTC	CASSLPGGRETQYF
TRBJ2-3	few	TRBV7-8	-	TGTGCCAGCAGCCTAAGAGACTTAAGAGGCAGGCCCCGGCAGTATTTT	CASSLRDLRGRPRQYF
TRBJ2-1	-	TRBV5-1	-	TGCGCCAGCAGCTTGCTGGGAGGAAGTTACAATGAGCAGTTCTTC	CASSLLGGSYNEQFF
TRBJ1-1	few	TRBV25-1	TRBD1	TGTGCCAGCAGTGAACCGAGACAGGGCAACACTGAAGCTTTCTTT	CASSEPRQGNTEAFF
TRBJ2-5	-	TRBV6-1	TRBD1	TGTGCCAGCAGTACCCCGGACAGGGACCAAGAGACCCAGTACTTC	CASSTPDRDQETQYF
TRBJ2-5	few	TRBV7-9	-	TGTGCCAGCAGCCTATATACGGGGACCCAGTACTTC	CASSLYTGTQYF
TRBJ2-3	-	TRBV4-3	-	TGCGCCAGCAGCCAAGATTGGGGGCAGAGCACAGATACGCAGTATTTT	CASSQDWGQSTDTQYF